In its sample, the clone carrying this T cell receptor beta chain was seen many times. Its antigen remains unidentified. Naive-designated CD8 cells lacked CD45RO, were positively enriched for CCR7, and omitted terminally differentiated effector memory CD45RA+ cells. This sample was included in a study of shared clonotypes between healthy human individuals. Notes on the study in general: All-four-donor shared clonotypes had higher generation probabilities than non-shared clonotypes did. Generally, estimated richness proved larger in naive subsets than it did in memory subsets.

Sequencing used immunoSEQ multiplex PCR; TCRdb keeps in-frame clones, though not all of them. In the table there are about 750,000 clones, nearly 95% of which are singletons. Material for sequencing was naive CD8+ T cells sorted from blood. The receptor was isolated from a man aged 25-45 years in good health.

CDR3 DNA sequence: TGCAGCGTCCGAACGGGACTAGGTAATGAGCAGTTCTTC. Translating it yields CSVRTGLGNEQFF. This rearrangement joins TRBV29-1 to TRBJ2-1, with TRBD2 identical over 8 bases. Per the germline V gene, CDR1 is SQVTM and CDR2 is ANQGSEA. The CDR3 is 13 amino acids. The V gene end was trimmed by 6 bases and the J gene end by 7 bases; junction bases not matched to a gene: 8.